The 11 T cell receptor beta chains in this list originate from one sample, sequenced in a study of CD8 T cells in Susac syndrome. RNA was extracted with the RNeasy kit, and a quantity of roughly 0.5 to 1 ug was reverse transcribed using random hexamers. TCRdb reprocessed the immunoSEQ multiplex PCR reads with MiXCR, giving one entry per CDR3 protein. The repertoire holds some 75,000 distinct CDR3 sequences, with approximately 93% as singletons. Sample: CD8+ T cells from PBMCs. The receptors here all came from a human donor with Susac syndrome.

This rearrangement joins TRBV9 to TRBJ1-1; TRBD1 matches 7 bases. V dropped 2 bases and J dropped 5; count of bases not matched to a gene: 9. This CDR3 contains 15 residues. CDR1 SGDLS and CDR2 YYNGEE come from the germline V gene. For the CDR3, the DNA is TGTGCCAGCAGCGTCGAAGGGGGCGCGGTTACTGAAGCTTTCTTT. Its protein is CASSVEGGAVTEAFF.

This sequence joins TRBV2 and TRBJ2-7; D is possibly TRBD2 (6 bases). Trimming cost V 6 bases and J 5 bases, with 17 bases left between them. Germline loops: CDR1 SNHLY, CDR2 FYNNEI. The CDR3 contains 14 residues. DNA of the CDR3: TGTGCCAGCAGCGACCCGGGACTCACTAACGAGCAGTACTTC. This gives the protein CASSDPGLTNEQYF.

This clonotype has just one count. V usage is TRBV6-1 and J usage is TRBJ1-3; the D is unclear. The V gene lost 3 bases and the J gene lost 4 bases, with 10 bases spanning the gap. Germline CDR1 is MNHNS and CDR2 is SASEGT. CDR3 length: 14 amino acids. The CDR3 bases are TGTGCCAGCAGTGACGCGGGCAGCGGAAACACCATATATTTT. This gives the protein CASSDAGSGNTIYF.

This clonotype was recorded once. The rearrangement links TRBV4-1 to TRBJ2-7; D perhaps matches TRBD2 (5 bases). The germline CDR1 and CDR2 sequences are MGHRA and YSYEKL. The CDR3 covers 18 residues. Trimming stripped 1 base from V and 0 bases from J, with 19 bases between. CDR3: CASSQGGFVRSGSYEQYF. In DNA, the CDR3 is TGCGCCAGCAGCCAAGGTGGATTTGTTCGGAGCGGCTCCTACGAGCAGTACTTC.

This chain connects TRBV12-3 or TRBV12-4 to TRBJ2-2, with 7 bases lining up with TRBD2. This CDR3 has 15 residues. Unmatched junction bases numbered 8, after V lost 6 bases and J lost 4 bases. The CDR3 DNA sequence: TGTGCCAGCAGCCCCCTCGGACTAGGCACCGGGGAGCTGTTTTTT. Its protein is CASSPLGLGTGELFF.

The V call is TRBV4-1, the J call TRBJ2-7, with D possibly matching TRBD2 (6 bases). The V gene lost 0 bases and the J gene lost 1 base, with 16 bases spanning the gap. This CDR3 has 17 residues. Germline V gene sequence: CDR1 MGHRA, CDR2 YSYEKL. The DNA of the CDR3 is TGCGCCAGCAGCCAAGAAAGGCGCAGGGAGGCATCCTACGAGCAGTACTTC. It specifies CASSQERRREASYEQYF.

The V call is TRBV6-2 or TRBV6-3, the J call TRBJ2-1; D might be TRBD2 (6 bases). V was pared by 0 bases and J by 6 bases, with 18 bases between. Per germline, CDR1 MNHEY and CDR2 SVGEGT. The CDR3 is 17 residues long. For the CDR3, the DNA is TGTGCCAGCAGTTACTCGATTTTCCGGGAGAGGGGCAATGAGCAGTTCTTC. It translates to CASSYSIFRERGNEQFF.

In this sample, this clonotype turned up once. CDR3 sequence: CASSYSRGGQTLNTEAFF. The CDR3 DNA sequence: TGTGCCAGCAGTTACTCGAGGGGTGGGCAGACCTTGAACACTGAAGCTTTCTTT. The chain recombines TRBV6-5 with TRBJ1-1, with D possibly being TRBD1 (5 bases). The CDR3 has 18 residues. V was cut by 0 bases and J by 0 bases, with 17 bases left in between. Per germline, CDR1 MNHEY and CDR2 SVGAGI.

Written as DNA, the CDR3 is TGCGCCAGCAGCCACCTCGACAGTCTTAATGAAAAACTGTTTTTT. Its translation is CASSHLDSLNEKLFF. The chain couples TRBV4-1 to TRBJ1-4, with D maybe TRBD1 (5 bases). The length of the CDR3 is 15 residues. Germline V gene lookup returns CDR1 MGHRA and CDR2 YSYEKL. V lost 3 bases, J lost 4 bases, and 12 bases lay in between.

V and J are TRBV19 and TRBJ1-5; D gene uncertain. Germline assignment: CDR1 LNHDA and CDR2 SQIVND (reference sequence). The CDR3 extends over 12 amino acids. Trimming left V 3 bases short and J 0 bases short, with 0 bases between. In DNA, the CDR3 is TGTGCCAGTAGTATTAGCAATCAGCCCCAGCATTTT. Its translation: CASSISNQPQHF.

V gene TRBV7-9 combines with J gene TRBJ1-1; TRBD1 aligns across 7 bases. V was clipped by 5 bases and J by 5 bases; unmatched bases: 11. CDR3 length: 15 amino acids. Germline values: CDR1 SEHNR, CDR2 FQNEAQ (reference sequence). The CDR3 sequence: CASSTDRQGRTEAFF. The CDR3 nucleotides read TGTGCCAGCAGCACTGATAGACAGGGTAGGACTGAAGCTTTCTTT.